These 23 T cell receptor beta chains originate from one sample sequenced in a study of regulatory T cells in long-lasting Graves disease. The authors built TCR beta libraries using iRepertoire HTBI primers and Arm-PCR of CDR3 regions. One entry per CDR3 protein results from TCRdb running MiXCR on the multiplex PCR reads. This sample yields about 470,000 distinct CDR3 sequences, of which about 16% are seen a single time; roughly 17% belongs to the top ten. Specified time point: newly diagnosed GD, antithyroid drugs for less than 3 months. PBMC RNA served as the TCR library source. These data were likewise used in another study, on T cells in Graves' hyperthyroidism and ophthalmopathy.

Sequencing used peripheral blood mononuclear cells (PBMCs), obtained at new diagnosis, from a patient treated with antithyroid drugs. These receptors were obtained from a woman younger than 45 with Graves disease.

The chain joins TRBV6-1 to TRBJ2-7; 7 bases match TRBD1. CDR1 MNHNS and CDR2 SASEGT come from the germline V gene. The CDR3 loop spans 12 amino acids. Unmatched junction bases numbered 6, after V lost 6 bases and J lost 7 bases. In DNA, the CDR3 is TGTGCCAGCAGGCCTCACAGGGGAGAGCAGTACTTC. Its translation is CASRPHRGEQYF.

In its sample, this clonotype was seen many times. The chain is built from TRBV12-3 or TRBV12-4 and TRBJ2-3; D is uncertain. V dropped 0 bases and J dropped 0 bases, with 16 bases sitting between them. This CDR3 is 18 amino acids long. The CDR3 DNA follows: TGTGCCAGCAGTTTAGCGCTGGCCGTGTCCCCCAGCACAGATACGCAGTATTTT. Translation gives CASSLALAVSPSTDTQYF.

The table lists this clonotype with many counts. The chain uses TRBV18 and TRBJ1-1; D not resolved. The V gene's germline CDR1 is KGHSH and CDR2 LQKENI. The germline V and J ends were trimmed by 5 bases and 1 base, with 8 bases remaining between them. This CDR3 is built from 13 residues. CDR3 sequence: CASSTRQNTEAFF. The CDR3 DNA sequence: TGTGCCAGCTCAACCCGACAGAACACTGAAGCTTTCTTT.

The chain is built from TRBV30 and TRBJ1-2; D is possibly TRBD1 (6 bases). V was trimmed by 4 bases and J by 8 bases, leaving 8 bases between them. Looked up from germline, CDR1 is GTSNPN and CDR2 is SVGIG (reference sequence). The CDR3 totals 10 residues. The CDR3 DNA is TGTGCCTGGAAGACAGGCGGCTACACCTTC. As protein: CAWKTGGYTF.

This clonotype was seen ten or more times. The rearrangement joins TRBV20-1 to TRBJ2-7; D is possibly TRBD2 (5 bases). The CDR3 consists of 13 residues. Germline V gene lookup returns CDR1 DFQATT and CDR2 SNEGSKA (reference sequence). With 0 bases removed from V and 3 bases from J, the gap between germline ends came to 9 bases. CDR3 bases: TGCAGTGCTAGAGATGCCAGCGGCTACGAGCAGTACTTC. This encodes CSARDASGYEQYF.

This chain joins TRBV7-9 and TRBJ1-4; 7 bases agree with TRBD1. There are 12 residues in the CDR3. The J segment lost 8 bases and the V segment lost 4 bases, leaving 1 base of the junction unmatched. Germline V lookup: CDR1 SEHNR, CDR2 FQNEAQ (reference sequence). The CDR3 spells CASSSGGEKLFF. CDR3 nucleotide sequence: TGTGCCAGCAGCTCAGGGGGGGAAAAACTGTTTTTT.

The V and J genes are TRBV7-3 and TRBJ1-1, with D possibly matching TRBD1 (5 bases). The germline V gene has CDR1 SGHTA and CDR2 FQGTGA. The V and J ends lost 2 bases and 1 base respectively, with 14 bases between them. The CDR3 length is 16 residues. In DNA form, the CDR3 reads TGTGCCAGCAGCTTAGGGGAGGACATCAAGAACACTGAAGCTTTCTTT. Its translation: CASSLGEDIKNTEAFF.

This clonotype was seen at least ten times. The gene calls are TRBV27 and TRBJ2-3; possible D gene TRBD2, 7 bases. The CDR3 loop spans 21 amino acids. Germline CDR1 and CDR2: MNHEY and SMNVEV (reference sequence). The V and J ends lost 6 bases and 0 bases respectively, with 31 bases between them. The CDR3 loop reads CASSTRLGGAHRLPSTDTQYF. The CDR3 DNA reads TGTGCCAGCAGCACAAGATTGGGGGGGGCGCACCGTTTACCTAGCACAGATACGCAGTATTTT.

This clonotype has only a few counts. V gene TRBV11-3 combines with J gene TRBJ2-5, with D perhaps assigned TRBD1 or TRBD2 (5 bases each). The CDR3 spans 15 residues. Trimming left V 5 bases short and J 7 bases short, with 20 bases between. Looked up from germline, CDR1 is SGHNT and CDR2 is YENEEA. CDR3 sequence (DNA): TGTGCCAGCAGCCCGGGGACGGAGGACTTTGGGACCCAGTACTTC. It codes for CASSPGTEDFGTQYF.

This clonotype was seen ten or more times. The genes are TRBV6-1 and TRBJ1-1; a weak D match, TRBD1 (6 bases). From germline, CDR1 is MNHNS and CDR2 SASEGT. With 2 bases removed from V and 8 bases from J, the gap between germline ends came to 15 bases. The CDR3 length is 14 residues. The DNA of the CDR3 is TGTGCCAGCAGTGAAATGACAGGAGGGGTGGAAGCTTTCTTT. This codes for CASSEMTGGVEAFF.

This clonotype showed up just a few times. The chain joins TRBV15 to TRBJ2-7, with a tentative D call TRBD1 (6 bases). V gave up 3 bases and J gave up 0 bases, with 12 bases separating them. The V gene's germline CDR1 is LNHNV and CDR2 YYDKDF (reference sequence). The CDR3 length is 15 residues. CDR3 nucleotide sequence: TGTGCCACCAGCAGGTCCGGGACAAACTCCTACGAGCAGTACTTC. This gives the protein CATSRSGTNSYEQYF. The full variable domain, in which reference TRBV15 and TRBJ2-7 provide the parts outside the CDR3, is DAMVIQNPRYQVTQFGKPVTLSCSQTLNHNVMYWYQQKSSQAPKLLFHYYDKDFNNEADTPDNFQSRRPNTSFCFLDIRSPGLGDTAMYLCATSRSGTNSYEQYFGPGTRLTVT.

Ten or more counts support this clonotype. The V gene is TRBV5-8, the J gene TRBJ2-3, with 8 positions matching TRBD2. V was clipped by 0 bases and J by 1 base; unmatched bases: 7. In germline, CDR1 is SGHTS, CDR2 YDEGEE. This CDR3 region has 17 residues. The CDR3 DNA sequence: TGTGCCAGCAGCTTGGGGACGGGAGGGCCGGGCACAGATACGCAGTATTTT. Its protein is CASSLGTGGPGTDTQYF.

The chain has TRBV6-5 and TRBJ1-1, with D tentatively TRBD1 (6 bases). The V end lost 0 bases, the J end lost 2 bases, and 10 bases lay between the germline ends. Germline V gene lookup returns CDR1 MNHEY and CDR2 SVGAGI. This CDR3 contains 15 residues. For the CDR3, the DNA is TGTGCCAGCAGTTACTCGAGACAGGTCAACACTGAAGCTTTCTTT. Its protein product is CASSYSRQVNTEAFF.

This clonotype showed up many times. The chain couples TRBV13 to TRBJ2-7; 10 bases agree with TRBD2. Germline V lookup: CDR1 PRHDT, CDR2 FYEKMQ (reference sequence). With V trimmed by 3 bases and J by 6 bases, 8 bases remained unmatched. The CDR3 is 15 amino acids. This chain's CDR3 is CASSFPAGGQGEQYF. In DNA, the CDR3 is TGTGCCAGCAGCTTCCCAGCGGGAGGGCAGGGCGAGCAGTACTTC.

In its sample, this clonotype was seen a few times. The chain joins TRBV11-2 to TRBJ2-7; 9 bases align to TRBD2. With 1 base clipped from V and 7 bases from J, the junction kept 8 bases outside the gene matches. The CDR3 is 15 amino acids. In germline, CDR1 is SGHAT, CDR2 FQNNGV. The CDR3 coding sequence is TGTGCCAGCAGCTTAGTCACTAGCGGGCGTACAGAGCAGTACTTC. Translated, it gives CASSLVTSGRTEQYF.

This clonotype came up many times. The rearrangement uses TRBV20-1 and TRBJ1-1; D may be TRBD1 (6 bases). CDR3 size: 14 residues. CDR1 DFQATT and CDR2 SNEGSKA come from the germline V gene (reference sequence). Trimming left V 2 bases short and J 5 bases short, with 15 bases between. The CDR3 is CSARINRARTEAFF. The CDR3 coding sequence is TGCAGTGCTAGAATAAACAGGGCGCGGACTGAAGCTTTCTTT.

This clonotype occurred many times. The rearrangement uses TRBV5-1 and TRBJ2-1, with 8 bases that match TRBD2. This CDR3 comprises 19 residues. Germline trimming cut 0 bases from V and 0 bases from J; bases unmatched to any gene: 11. Germline values: CDR1 SGHRS, CDR2 YFSETQ. The CDR3 DNA follows: TGCGCCAGCAGCTTGGGTCCAGCGGGAGCGACCGTCTCCTACAATGAGCAGTTCTTC. Protein: CASSLGPAGATVSYNEQFF.

The chain recombines TRBV11-3 with TRBJ2-5, with a weak D call TRBD1 (6 bases). Trimming stripped 5 bases from V and 2 bases from J, with 9 bases between. CDR1 and CDR2 (germline): SGHNT, YENEEA. The CDR3 spans 13 residues. DNA of the CDR3: TGTGCCAGCAGCAACAGGGATCAAGAGACCCAGTACTTC. Translated: CASSNRDQETQYF.

The chain joins TRBV10-3 to TRBJ1-6; 8 positions agree with TRBD1. The germline gives CDR1 ENHRY, CDR2 SYGVKD. The CDR3 runs 16 residues. The trim removed 6 bases at V and 12 bases at J, leaving 16 bases unmatched. The CDR3 DNA follows: TGTGCCATCAGGAGCCTTGGGGGCGCAGGGGGCGAACCCCTCCACTTT. Its protein is CAIRSLGGAGGEPLHF.

J is TRBJ1-6 and V is TRBV20-1, with 12 bases that match TRBD1. CDR1 is DFQATT, CDR2 SNEGSKA, per germline (reference sequence). J was trimmed by 6 bases and V by 3 bases; bases with no gene match: 3. The CDR3 covers 15 residues. CDR3 loop: CSARGQGASNSPLHF. DNA of the CDR3: TGCAGTGCTAGGGGACAGGGGGCTTCTAATTCACCCCTCCACTTT.

As to this clonotype: A much more abundant neighbour one base away suggests this may be a read error. The genes are TRBV2 and TRBJ1-1, with D uncertain. Germline-derived CDR1 and CDR2 are SNHLY and FYNNEI. There are 13 residues in the CDR3. The V end was cut by 7 bases, the J end by 10 bases, with 19 bases between. CDR3 in amino acids: CASNGGHEIRAFF. In DNA, the CDR3 is TGTGCCAGCAATGGAGGGCACGAGATTAGAGCTTTCTTT.

In the case of this clonotype: It differs at one base from a far larger clone, so likely a read error. The chain joins TRBV6-4 to TRBJ2-4, with 8 bases aligning to TRBD2. TRBJ2-1 matches the DNA end more closely, so the J call is doubtful. CDR1 is MRHNA, CDR2 SNTAGT, per germline. This CDR3 has 14 amino acids. The CDR3: CASSAGLDYNGQFF. The CDR3 DNA is TGTGCCAGCAGTGCGGGACTAGACTACAATGGGCAGTTCTTC.

This clonotype was found a few times. This chain uses TRBV7-3 with TRBJ2-1, with 7 bases identical to TRBD2. The CDR3 is 13 residues long. CDR1 and CDR2 from the germline V gene are SGHTA and FQGTGA. The V segment lost 1 base and the J segment 9 bases; nucleotides outside the gene matches: 3. In DNA, the CDR3 is TGTGCCAGCAGCTTAATTTCGGGGGGTGAGCAGTTCTTC. Its translation: CASSLISGGEQFF.